A single sample gave rise to the 16 T cell receptor beta chains below, sequenced in a study of Ad26.COV2.S vaccination and SARS-CoV-2 variants. Noted treatment: some 20 received Ad26.COV2.S at low or high dose, single or two shots; roughly 5 received placebo; per-sample allocation not given. Collection of the samples took place on day 63 after the first injection of vaccine or placebo. The table came from immunoSEQ multiplex PCR; TCRdb's copy has only in-frame clones and leaves some out. The table shows 500,000 or so clones, with 75% to 90% occurring only once. Sequenced here: peripheral blood, sampled in a trial of Ad26.COV2.S vaccine versus placebo. All receptors derive from a person between 18 and 59 years old who received the Ad26.COV2.S COVID-19 vaccine or a placebo.

As concerns this clone: Other DNA sequences of this sample code for an identical CDR3. The CDR3 DNA follows: TGTGCCAGCAGTAGGACAGTCAATCAGCCCCAGCATTTT. Protein sequence: CASSRTVNQPQHF. The gene calls are TRBV6-5 and TRBJ1-5; a weak D match, TRBD1 (6 bases). Trimming stripped 5 bases from V and 3 bases from J, with 8 bases between. CDR3 length: 13 residues. Germline assignment: CDR1 MNHEY and CDR2 SVGAGI.

This rearrangement joins TRBV3-1 (or the pseudogene TRBV3-2) to TRBJ2-3; perhaps TRBD2 as D (5 bases). The CDR3 runs 15 residues. Germline V lookup: CDR1 LGHDT, CDR2 YNNKEL (reference sequence). Trimming removed 4 bases at V and 2 bases at J, with 13 bases between. The CDR3 coding sequence is TGTGCCAGCAGCCCGGGGTACATAGACACAGATACGCAGTATTTT. Protein sequence: CASSPGYIDTDTQYF.

CDR3 sequence: CASSRHRNSYEQYV. DNA for the CDR3: TGTGCCAGCAGCCGCCACAGGAACTCCTACGAGCAGTACGTC. The V and J genes are TRBV6-2 or TRBV6-3 and TRBJ2-7; a possible D gene is TRBD1 (5 bases). V was shortened by 6 bases and J by 0 bases, with 12 bases between the two germline ends. CDR3 length equals 14 residues. Germline CDR1 reads MNHEY; CDR2 reads SVGEGT.

The chain is built from TRBV11-2 and TRBJ1-1; 8 nucleotides agree with TRBD1. Germline V gene data show CDR1 as SGHAT and CDR2 as FQNNGV. The CDR3 contains 14 residues. After removal of 1 base from V and 5 bases from J, the junction contained 3 bases not matched to a gene. This CDR3 reads CASSLVRTGTEAFF. The CDR3 nucleotides are TGTGCCAGCAGCTTAGTAAGGACAGGGACTGAAGCTTTCTTT.

The chain employs TRBV11-2 and TRBJ2-1; possibly TRBD2 for D (6 bases). This CDR3 spans 16 amino acids. Trimming left V 2 bases short and J 0 bases short, with 11 bases between. Germline-derived CDR1 and CDR2 are SGHAT and FQNNGV. The CDR3 protein is CASSLFLAASYNEQFF. In nucleotides, the CDR3 is TGTGCCAGCAGCTTATTCTTAGCGGCCTCCTACAATGAGCAGTTCTTC.

The rearrangement joins TRBV28 to TRBJ1-1, with TRBD1 matching 9 bases. Germline lookup yields CDR1 MDHEN and CDR2 SYDVKM. Losses at the gene ends were 3 bases for V and 7 bases for J; bases not matched to a gene: 12. This CDR3 has 16 amino acids. The DNA for the CDR3 is TGTGCCAGCAGTTTCCCCTCACAGGGGGCAGGGTATGAAGCTTTCTTT. Translated: CASSFPSQGAGYEAFF.

The chain carries TRBV2 and TRBJ1-1, with 7 bases matching TRBD1. From germline, CDR1 is SNHLY and CDR2 FYNNEI. V was clipped by 5 bases and J by 1 base; unmatched bases: 7. The CDR3 is 15 amino acids. The CDR3 nucleotides are TGTGCCAGCAGTTTCCAGGGGGAGCCGAACACTGAAGCTTTCTTT. Protein sequence: CASSFQGEPNTEAFF.

This chain connects TRBV6-6 to TRBJ2-2; 12 bases align to TRBD1. The J segment lost 7 bases and the V segment lost 5 bases, leaving 11 bases of the junction unmatched. The length of the CDR3 is 17 residues. Germline V CDR1 and CDR2: MNHNY, SVGAGI (reference sequence). The CDR3 region is CASSLRPGQGAIGELFF. The CDR3 bases are TGTGCCAGCAGTCTGCGTCCGGGACAGGGGGCAATCGGGGAGCTGTTTTTT.

The rearrangement uses TRBV11-3 and TRBJ2-4; 9 bases align to TRBD1. CDR1 is SGHNT, CDR2 YENEEA, per germline. The CDR3 is 20 residues long. The trim removed 5 bases at V and 0 bases at J, leaving 17 bases unmatched. The CDR3 here is CASSPNIRDRVRLAKNIQYF. CDR3 coding DNA: TGTGCCAGCAGCCCAAATATCCGGGACAGGGTTCGCTTAGCCAAAAACATTCAGTACTTC.

The V and J genes are TRBV6-5 and TRBJ2-7; D possibly corresponds to TRBD2 (6 bases). Germline V gene data show CDR1 as MNHEY and CDR2 as SVGAGI. There are 10 residues in the CDR3. V gave up 11 bases and J gave up 9 bases, with 14 bases separating them. The chain's CDR3 is CAGLSCGQYF. CDR3 coding DNA: TGTGCCGGACTATCTTGCGGGCAGTACTTC.

The CDR3 DNA follows: TGTGCCAGCAGCTTACCCGGGGGGAATACGCAGTATTTT. Amino acid sequence: CASSLPGGNTQYF. The chain links TRBV11-2 to TRBJ2-3; TRBD2 agrees at 7 bases. The V gene end was trimmed by 2 bases and the J gene end by 7 bases; junction bases not matched to a gene: 3. Germline CDR1 is SGHAT and CDR2 is FQNNGV. The length of the CDR3 is 13 residues.

The chain recombines TRBV4-3 with TRBJ1-4; weak D call: TRBD1 (5 bases). V dropped 2 bases and J dropped 8 bases, with 9 bases sitting between them. Germline V gives CDR1 LGHNA, CDR2 YSLEER. The CDR3 covers 13 residues. CDR3 sequence: CASSQQGGEKLFF. The CDR3 DNA is TGCGCCAGCAGCCAACAGGGAGGGGAAAAACTGTTTTTT.

The V and J genes are TRBV24-1 and TRBJ1-2; no reliable D call. The germline gives CDR1 KGHDR, CDR2 SFDVKD. Trimming stripped 4 bases from V and 3 bases from J, with 11 bases between. The CDR3 loop spans 14 amino acids. DNA of the CDR3: TGTGCCACCAGTGACACCCCTTATTACTATGGCTACACCTTC. Translating gives CATSDTPYYYGYTF.

The chain is built from TRBV24-1 and TRBJ2-2, with TRBD2 identical over 7 bases. CDR1 is KGHDR and CDR2 is SFDVKD in the germline V gene. J lost 8 bases, V lost 9 bases, and 8 bases had no gene match. CDR3 length: 13 residues. CDR3 protein: CATRGVTRGELFF. CDR3 nucleotide sequence: TGTGCCACCCGGGGGGTTACCCGTGGGGAGCTGTTTTTT.

This chain joins TRBV4-2 and TRBJ1-2; D not resolved. V shed 4 bases and J shed 4 bases, with 13 bases lying between them. The CDR3 runs to 14 residues. Germline lookup yields CDR1 LGHNA and CDR2 YNFKEQ. CDR3 nucleotides: TGTGCCAGCAGCCCTCCCACTCAAACCTATGGCTACACCTTC. Protein product: CASSPPTQTYGYTF.

The chain carries TRBV7-6 and TRBJ1-1; D is unresolved. The germline V gene has CDR1 SGHVS and CDR2 FNYEAQ. The CDR3 consists of 13 residues. V lost 5 bases and J 1 base, leaving 8 bases between the germline ends. Written as DNA, the CDR3 is TGTGCCAGCAGCCAAGACTGGAACACTGAAGCTTTCTTT. This gives the protein CASSQDWNTEAFF.